A single sample gave rise to the 17 T cell receptor beta chains below, sequenced in a study of Ad26.COV2.S vaccination and SARS-CoV-2 variants. Treatment indicated: about 20 received Ad26.COV2.S at low or high dose, single or two shots; 5 received placebo; per-sample allocation not given. Day 63 following the first vaccine or placebo injection was when the samples were taken. TCRdb's copy holds only in-frame clones and misses some; the assay was immunoSEQ multiplex PCR. The sample holds about 680,000 clones, more than 70% seen once. The specimen comprised peripheral blood, sampled in a trial of Ad26.COV2.S vaccine versus placebo. The receptors here all came from a person between 18 and 59 years old who received the Ad26.COV2.S COVID-19 vaccine or a placebo.

The chain links TRBV4-3 to TRBJ2-1, with a possible D match to TRBD2 (5 bases). V was clipped by 0 bases and J by 5 bases, with 11 bases between them. Germline CDR1 and CDR2: LGHNA and YSLEER. CDR3 size: 15 residues. In DNA, the CDR3 is TGCGCCAGCAGCCAAGAAGGAGGCAGACACAATGAGCAGTTCTTC. Protein product: CASSQEGGRHNEQFF.

This sequence joins TRBV4-2 and TRBJ2-7; 8 positions match TRBD1. The V segment lost 2 bases and the J segment 4 bases; nucleotides outside the gene matches: 10. This CDR3 has 16 residues. Germline values: CDR1 LGHNA, CDR2 YNFKEQ. The CDR3 spells CASSQYSTGVLYEQYF. The DNA of the CDR3 is TGTGCCAGCAGCCAATATTCGACAGGGGTGCTTTACGAGCAGTACTTC.

The rearrangement joins TRBV7-9 to TRBJ2-1, with D possibly matching TRBD1 (6 bases). Trimming left V 1 base short and J 5 bases short, with 12 bases between. The germline CDR1 and CDR2 sequences are SEHNR and FQNEAQ (reference sequence). This CDR3 is built from 15 residues. CDR3 nucleotide sequence: TGTGCCAGCAGCTTAGGGTGGGGGCTCGACAATGAGCAGTTCTTC. Translated, it gives CASSLGWGLDNEQFF.

The rearrangement links TRBV5-8 to TRBJ1-3; the D is unclear. V was cut by 1 base and J by 0 bases, with 8 bases left in between. Germline V gene lookup returns CDR1 SGHTS and CDR2 YDEGEE. The CDR3 contains 15 residues. The chain's CDR3 is CASSLWLSSGNTIYF. CDR3 nucleotide sequence: TGTGCCAGCAGCTTGTGGCTGAGCTCTGGAAACACCATATATTTT.

The chain couples TRBV6-5 to TRBJ1-1; D remains ambiguous. This CDR3 region has 15 residues. Germline values: CDR1 MNHEY, CDR2 SVGAGI. Trimming took 6 bases from V and 4 from J, leaving 18 bases between them. The CDR3 coding sequence is TGTGCCAGCAGACCCCGGCCTGCCAGCTTCACTGAAGCTTTCTTT. It codes for CASRPRPASFTEAFF.

The CDR3 sequence is CASSLEGVNEQFF. CDR3 nucleotide sequence: TGTGCCAGCAGCTTAGAAGGGGTGAATGAGCAGTTCTTC. The chain combines TRBV11-3 with TRBJ2-1; a weak D match, TRBD1 (5 bases). Germline CDR1 SGHNT, CDR2 YENEEA. Trimming cost V 0 bases and J 7 bases, with 7 bases left between them. The CDR3 consists of 13 residues.

The V call is TRBV28, the J call TRBJ1-4, with D perhaps TRBD1 (6 bases). The CDR3 totals 15 residues. The germline V gene encodes CDR1 MDHEN and CDR2 SYDVKM. V lost 3 bases and J lost 3, with 11 bases in between. CDR3 residues: CASSFGGLANEKLFF. DNA for the CDR3: TGTGCCAGCAGTTTTGGGGGCTTAGCTAATGAAAAACTGTTTTTT. The whole variable domain, remainder taken from reference TRBV28 and TRBJ1-4, is DVKVTQSSRYLVKRTGEKVFLECVQDMDHENMFWYRQDPGLGLRLIYFSYDVKMKEKGDIPEGYSVSREKKERFSLILESASTNQTSMYLCASSFGGLANEKLFFGSGTQLSVL.

J is TRBJ2-1 and V is TRBV7-2, with 14 bases matching TRBD2. CDR3 size: 18 residues. The V gene end was trimmed by 6 bases and the J gene end by 2 bases; junction bases not matched to a gene: 9. Per the germline V gene, CDR1 is SGHTA and CDR2 is FQGNSA. The CDR3: CASSRLAGGPDAYNEQFF. The CDR3 coding sequence is TGTGCCAGCAGTCGACTAGCGGGAGGGCCAGACGCCTACAATGAGCAGTTCTTC.

This clone occurred once. CDR3 residues: CASSDLGRKQAFF. In nucleotides, the CDR3 is TGTGCCAGCAGTGACTTGGGACGCAAGCAAGCTTTCTTT. The chain couples TRBV2 to TRBJ1-1, with D possibly matching TRBD1 (5 bases). The germline V and J ends were trimmed by 3 bases and 9 bases, with 14 bases remaining between them. The CDR3 runs to 13 residues. The germline gives CDR1 SNHLY, CDR2 FYNNEI.

The CDR3 nucleotides are TGTGCCAGCAGCTATATTCCCGGAAAACTGTTTTTT. This codes for CASSYIPGKLFF. The chain links TRBV7-2 to TRBJ1-4; D is ambiguous. Germline CDR1 reads SGHTA; CDR2 reads FQGNSA. There are 12 residues in the CDR3. V lost 4 bases to trimming and J lost 10 bases, with 10 bases between them.

CDR3 in DNA: TGTGCCAGCTCACTTCAGGACATCCCCACCGGGGAGCTGTTTTTT. Protein sequence: CASSLQDIPTGELFF. The chain is built from TRBV18 and TRBJ2-2, with D possibly being TRBD1 (5 bases). The CDR3 is made up of 15 amino acids. The germline V and J ends were trimmed by 4 bases and 4 bases, with 13 bases remaining between them. Germline V gene data show CDR1 as KGHSH and CDR2 as LQKENI.

V gene TRBV4-3 combines with J gene TRBJ2-5; D might be TRBD1 (5 bases). V was cut by 0 bases and J by 3 bases, with 14 bases left in between. There are 16 residues in the CDR3. Germline CDR1 reads LGHNA; CDR2 reads YSLEER. CDR3 in amino acids: CASSQDWGAGKETQYF. The CDR3 DNA reads TGCGCCAGCAGCCAAGATTGGGGCGCAGGGAAAGAGACCCAGTACTTC.

The chain uses TRBV19 and TRBJ2-7; D possibly corresponds to TRBD2 (6 bases). The germline CDR1 and CDR2 sequences are LNHDA and SQIVND (reference sequence). V lost 0 bases and J 4 bases, leaving 16 bases between the germline ends. This CDR3 comprises 16 residues. The CDR3 is CASSIESGTGFYEQYF. The DNA for the CDR3 is TGTGCCAGTAGTATAGAATCCGGGACTGGTTTTTACGAGCAGTACTTC. Looking up the rest from reference TRBV19 and TRBJ2-7 gives the full variable domain: DGGITQSPKYLFRKEGQNVTLSCEQNLNHDAMYWYRQDPGQGLRLIYYSQIVNDFQKGDIAEGYSVSREKKESFPLTVTSAQKNPTAFYLCASSIESGTGFYEQYFGPGTRLTVT.

This clone is a singleton in its sample. The sample has other DNA sequences that encode this CDR3 too. This rearrangement joins TRBV7-9 to TRBJ2-1; D uncertain. The CDR3 has 12 amino acids. Germline V gene lookup returns CDR1 SEHNR and CDR2 FQNEAQ (reference sequence). V was pared by 2 bases and J by 7 bases, with 6 bases between. The CDR3 here is CASSLSGNEQFF. CDR3 DNA: TGTGCCAGCAGCTTATCGGGTAATGAGCAGTTCTTC.

The V call is TRBV7-9, the J call TRBJ1-6, with D perhaps matching TRBD1 (6 bases). CDR3 length: 15 residues. Germline CDR1 SEHNR, CDR2 FQNEAQ (reference sequence). Trimming took 5 bases from V and 8 from J, leaving 16 bases between them. CDR3 nucleotides: TGTGCCAGCAGCCACATCGAAGGGGGGCATTCACCCCTCCACTTT. It translates to CASSHIEGGHSPLHF.

The CDR3 region has the DNA TGCAGTGCTAGTTCAAGACAGGAGCAGTTCTTC. Amino acids: CSASSRQEQFF. The chain has TRBV20-1 and TRBJ2-1; TRBD1 is a possible D gene (5 bases). V gave up 3 bases and J gave up 10 bases, with 10 bases separating them. The CDR3 extends over 11 amino acids. CDR1 and CDR2 (germline): DFQATT, SNEGSKA (reference sequence).

This chain connects TRBV25-1 to TRBJ2-5, with D perhaps matching TRBD1 or TRBD2 (6 bases each). V was trimmed by 0 bases and J by 2 bases, leaving 13 bases between them. The CDR3 contains 16 residues. CDR1 is MGHDK and CDR2 is SYGVNS in the germline V gene. CDR3 loop: CASSEYKGGPQETQYF. The CDR3 region has the DNA TGTGCCAGCAGTGAATATAAGGGGGGCCCTCAAGAGACCCAGTACTTC.